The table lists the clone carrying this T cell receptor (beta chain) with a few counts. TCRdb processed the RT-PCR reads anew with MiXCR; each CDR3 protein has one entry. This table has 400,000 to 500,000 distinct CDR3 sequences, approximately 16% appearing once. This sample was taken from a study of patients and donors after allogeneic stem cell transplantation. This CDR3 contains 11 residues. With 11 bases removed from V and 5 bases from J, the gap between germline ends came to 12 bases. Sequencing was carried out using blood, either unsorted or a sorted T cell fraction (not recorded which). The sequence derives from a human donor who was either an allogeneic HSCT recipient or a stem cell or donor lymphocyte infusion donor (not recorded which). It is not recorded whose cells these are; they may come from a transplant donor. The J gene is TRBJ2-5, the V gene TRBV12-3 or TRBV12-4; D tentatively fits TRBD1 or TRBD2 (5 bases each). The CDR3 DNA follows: TGTGCCTCGGGGCGGATGGAGACCCAGTACTTC. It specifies CASGRMETQYF.